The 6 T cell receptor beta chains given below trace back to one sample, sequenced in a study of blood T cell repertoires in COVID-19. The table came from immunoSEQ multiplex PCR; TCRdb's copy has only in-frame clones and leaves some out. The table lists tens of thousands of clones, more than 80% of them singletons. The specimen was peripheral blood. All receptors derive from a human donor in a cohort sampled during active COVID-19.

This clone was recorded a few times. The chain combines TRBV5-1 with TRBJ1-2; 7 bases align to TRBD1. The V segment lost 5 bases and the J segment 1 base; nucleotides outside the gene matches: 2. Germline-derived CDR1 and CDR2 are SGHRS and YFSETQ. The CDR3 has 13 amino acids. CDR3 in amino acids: CASRQGINYGYTF. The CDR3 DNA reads TGCGCCAGCAGACAGGGGATTAACTATGGCTACACCTTC.

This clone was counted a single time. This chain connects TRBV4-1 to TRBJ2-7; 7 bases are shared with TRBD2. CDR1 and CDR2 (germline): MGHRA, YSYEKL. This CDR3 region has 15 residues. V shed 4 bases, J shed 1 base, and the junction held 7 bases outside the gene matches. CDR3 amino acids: CASSLDGGGSYEQYF. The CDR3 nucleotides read TGCGCCAGCAGCCTGGACGGCGGGGGTTCCTACGAGCAGTACTTC.

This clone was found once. The CDR3 is CASMGGSRGEAFF. Here the CDR3 DNA reads TGTGCCAGCATGGGGGGGTCCAGAGGTGAAGCTTTCTTT. The chain combines TRBV6-5 with TRBJ1-1; a weak D match, TRBD1 (5 bases). From germline, CDR1 is MNHEY and CDR2 SVGAGI. CDR3 length equals 13 residues. V lost 7 bases and J lost 7, with 16 bases in between.

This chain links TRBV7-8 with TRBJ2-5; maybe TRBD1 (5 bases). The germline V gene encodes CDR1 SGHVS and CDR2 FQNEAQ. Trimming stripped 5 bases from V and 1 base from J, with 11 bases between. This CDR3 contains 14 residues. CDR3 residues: CASSPYRTQETQYF. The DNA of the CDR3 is TGTGCCAGCAGCCCCTACAGGACCCAAGAGACCCAGTACTTC. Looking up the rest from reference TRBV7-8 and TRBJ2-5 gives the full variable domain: GAGVSQSPRYKVAKRGQDVALRCDPISGHVSLFWYQQALGQGPEFLTYFQNEAQLDKSGLPSDRFFAERPEGSVSTLKIQRTQQEDSAVYLCASSPYRTQETQYFGPGTRLLVL.

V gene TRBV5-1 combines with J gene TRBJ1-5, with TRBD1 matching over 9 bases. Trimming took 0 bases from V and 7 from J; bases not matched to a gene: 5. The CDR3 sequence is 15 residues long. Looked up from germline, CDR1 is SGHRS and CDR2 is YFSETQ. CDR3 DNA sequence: TGCGCCAGCAGCTTGGAGGGACAGGGCGGACAGCCCCAGCATTTT. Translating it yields CASSLEGQGGQPQHF.

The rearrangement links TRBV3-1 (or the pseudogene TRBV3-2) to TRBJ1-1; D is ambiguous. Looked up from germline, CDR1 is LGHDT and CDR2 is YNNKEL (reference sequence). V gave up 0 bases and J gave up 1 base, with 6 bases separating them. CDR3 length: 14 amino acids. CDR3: CASSQERSNTEAFF. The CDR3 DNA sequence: TGTGCCAGCAGCCAAGAACGGTCGAACACTGAAGCTTTCTTT.